The TCR beta chain described here comes from a study of blood T cell dynamics during melanoma immunotherapy (TCRdb year 2020). Regarding the complete study: Patients with metastatic melanoma were treated with first-line pembrolizumab or nivolumab plus ipilimumab as standard of care in the United Kingdom. To find early correlates of response, the study profiled the peripheral T cell receptor repertoires of patients with metastatic melanoma both before and after one cycle of checkpoint inhibitor therapy. A training cohort was formed from consecutive patients, and a further independent group of patients from the same centre was pooled into an external validation set. Points the paper makes about the study in general: The study could not determine whether the T cell clones driving repertoire changes were melanoma-specific or reflected general immune activation. Unlike progressors, patients who went on to achieve disease control showed a bifurcated reorganization of the PBMC repertoire at W3, with either increased clonality or increased diversity. The relatively small sample size was recognized as a factor that could limit how well the results generalize.

A fixed 350 ng of DNA was loaded for every bulk PBMC sample. TCR beta CDR3 sequences were amplified from genomic DNA with the immunoSEQ TCRb Assay kit following manufacturer instructions. The KAPA Library Quantification Kit for Illumina platforms was used to quantify the pooled libraries by qPCR. Sequencing of the pooled libraries was done on an Illumina NextSeq 500, with clustering at roughly 0.55-1.1 pM. In the source study's methods: Analysis of the TCR data relied on immunoSEQ ANALYZER and the R LymphoSeq package. A rearrangement efficiency score was calculated as productive divided by the sum of productive and non-productive CDR3 sequences. Clonality was assessed using the Gini coefficient and diversity using the Renyi index at alpha=1, with pairwise comparisons between timepoints within each patient. Clonal relatedness, based on an edit distance of 3, and repertoire similarity, based on the Bhattacharyya coefficient, were both computed in LymphoSeq. To classify response, a linear discriminant analysis based on week-3 changes in clonality and diversity was built with the R MASS and caret packages. Here the immuneACCESS table is served through TCRdb, limited to in-frame sequences with V and J called. Missing clones are a known gap in these copies; in checked studies unresolved V genes cover under half, and the rest lacks a known reason. The V and J calls and the clone size are those of that table, but D and trimming were determined from the DNA. A total of approximately 14,000 clones appear in this sample, just over 85% of them only once. Jointly, the top ten make up 4% to 5.5% of the sample.

What this sample's time point label stands for: week 3, after first cycle of checkpoint inhibitor. Blood samples were taken at two points: before treatment (T0) and at week 3 (W3), which came after the first cycle of checkpoint blockade. Except for a couple of patients with rapid clinical progression, response was assessed 12 weeks after the first infusion by RECIST 1.1; disease control meant complete response, partial response or stable disease. Patients with prior systemic cancer treatment, concomitant immunosuppressant therapy or synchronous other active malignancies were excluded. To track both circulating cells and T cell turnover, TCR beta was sequenced from bulk PBMC as well as from plasma cell-free DNA. PBMC were isolated from blood with Lymphoprep and SepMate tubes, followed by red cell lysis. DNA from PBMC and sorted T cell subsets was extracted with QIAamp DNA Blood Mini kits. The sample holds one count of this clone. Its target antigen remains unknown. Base qualities were left out, and no much larger clone turns up one base away.

Via the germline V gene (reference sequence), CDR1 is SEHNR and CDR2 FQNEAQ. Measured from the cysteine to the phenylalanine, the CDR3 is 16 residues long. The entry retains the CDR3 DNA only, 48 bases that are in frame from base 1. At the junction V is shortened by 0 bases and J by 2 bases, with 13 bases in between. Sequencing used blood, obtained from a patient treated with checkpoint blockade. The rearrangement joined TRBV7-9 to TRBJ2-5; the D gene is perhaps TRBD1 or TRBD2, each of them matching over 5 bases. This receptor was identified in a human donor with melanoma. The CDR3 region: CASSLAPGTRQETQYF. The sequence in DNA is TGTGCCAGCAGCTTAGCGCCCGGGACCAGACAAGAGACCCAGTACTTC. Joined to the reference TRBV7-9 and TRBJ2-5 proteins, this CDR3 gives the full variable domain: DTGVSQNPRHKITKRGQNVTFRCDPISEHNRLYWYRQTLGQGPEFLTYFQNEAQLEKSRLLSDRFSAERPKGSFSTLEIQRTEQGDSAMYLCASSLAPGTRQETQYFGPGTRLLVL.